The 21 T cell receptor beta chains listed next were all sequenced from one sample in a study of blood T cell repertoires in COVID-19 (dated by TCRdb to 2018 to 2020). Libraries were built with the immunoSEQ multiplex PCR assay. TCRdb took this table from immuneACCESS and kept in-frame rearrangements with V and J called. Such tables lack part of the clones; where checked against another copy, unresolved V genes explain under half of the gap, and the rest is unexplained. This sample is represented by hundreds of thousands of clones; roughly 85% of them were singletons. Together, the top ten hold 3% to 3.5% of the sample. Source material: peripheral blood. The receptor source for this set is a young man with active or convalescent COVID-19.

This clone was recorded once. DNA of the CDR3: TGTGCCAGTAGTCGTACAGGGGGCCAGCCCCAGCATTTT. It yields the protein CASSRTGGQPQHF. This chain uses TRBV19 with TRBJ1-5, with 9 nucleotides matching TRBD1. The length of the CDR3 is 13 residues. CDR1 and CDR2 (germline): LNHDA, SQIVND (reference sequence). J was trimmed by 7 bases and V by 5 bases; bases with no gene match: 3.

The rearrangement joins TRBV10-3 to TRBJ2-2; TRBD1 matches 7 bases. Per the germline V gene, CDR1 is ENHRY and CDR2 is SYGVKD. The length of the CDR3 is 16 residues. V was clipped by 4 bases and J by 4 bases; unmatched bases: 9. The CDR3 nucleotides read TGTGCCATCAGTGCGCCGGGACAGAGCTCCACCGGGGAGCTGTTTTTT. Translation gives CAISAPGQSSTGELFF.

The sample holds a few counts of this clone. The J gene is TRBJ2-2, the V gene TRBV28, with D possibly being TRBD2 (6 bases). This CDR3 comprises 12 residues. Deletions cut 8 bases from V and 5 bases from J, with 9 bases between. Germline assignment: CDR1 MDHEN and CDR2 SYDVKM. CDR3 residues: CASEEGTGELFF. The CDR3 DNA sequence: TGTGCCAGCGAGGAGGGTACCGGGGAGCTGTTTTTT.

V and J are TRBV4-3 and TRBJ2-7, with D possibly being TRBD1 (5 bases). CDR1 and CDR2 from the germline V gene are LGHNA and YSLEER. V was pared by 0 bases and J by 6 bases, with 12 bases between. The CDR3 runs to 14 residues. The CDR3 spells CASSQEYRLIEQYF. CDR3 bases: TGCGCCAGCAGCCAAGAATACAGGTTGATCGAGCAGTACTTC.

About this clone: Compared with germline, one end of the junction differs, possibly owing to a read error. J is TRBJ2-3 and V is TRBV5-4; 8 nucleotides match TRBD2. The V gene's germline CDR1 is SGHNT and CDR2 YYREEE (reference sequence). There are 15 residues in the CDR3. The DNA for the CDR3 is TGTGCCAGCAGTTTGGCGGGAGCGGGAGCAGATACGCAGTATTTT. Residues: CASSLAGAGADTQYF. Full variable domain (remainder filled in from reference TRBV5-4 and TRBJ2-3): ETGVTQSPTHLIKTRGQQVTLRCSSQSGHNTVSWYQQALGQGPQFIFQYYREEENGRGNFPPRFSGLQFPNYSSELNVNALELDDSALYLCASSLAGAGADTQYFGPGTRLTVL.

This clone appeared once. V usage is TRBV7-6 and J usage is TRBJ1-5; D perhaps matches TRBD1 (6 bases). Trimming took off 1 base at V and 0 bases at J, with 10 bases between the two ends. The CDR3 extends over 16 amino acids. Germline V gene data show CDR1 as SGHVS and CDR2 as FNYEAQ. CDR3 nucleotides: TGTGCCAGCAGCTTAGAACAGGGCTATAGCAATCAGCCCCAGCATTTT. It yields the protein CASSLEQGYSNQPQHF.

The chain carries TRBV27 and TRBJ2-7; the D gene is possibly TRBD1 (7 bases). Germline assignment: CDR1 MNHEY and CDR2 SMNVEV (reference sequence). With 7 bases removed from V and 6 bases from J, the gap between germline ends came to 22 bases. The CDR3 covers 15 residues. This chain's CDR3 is CASTPPDREVGEQYF. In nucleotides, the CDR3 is TGTGCCAGCACCCCTCCCGACAGGGAGGTAGGCGAGCAGTACTTC.

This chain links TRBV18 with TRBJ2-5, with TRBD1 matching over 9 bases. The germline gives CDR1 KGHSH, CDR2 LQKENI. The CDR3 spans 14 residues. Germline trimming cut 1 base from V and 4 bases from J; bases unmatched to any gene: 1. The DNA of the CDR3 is TGTGCCAGCTCACCACGGGACAGGGTAGAGACCCAGTACTTC. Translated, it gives CASSPRDRVETQYF. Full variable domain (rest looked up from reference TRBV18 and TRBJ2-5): NAGVMQNPRHLVRRRGQEARLRCSPMKGHSHVYWYRQLPEEGLKFMVYLQKENIIDESGMPKERFSAEFPKEGPSILRIQQVVRGDSAAYFCASSPRDRVETQYFGPGTRLLVL.

Here the CDR3 reads CASSPSSDTQYF. Here the CDR3 DNA reads TGTGCCAGCAGCCCCTCTTCAGATACGCAGTATTTT. The J gene is TRBJ2-3, the V gene TRBV11-3, with D hard to call. Germline V gives CDR1 SGHNT, CDR2 YENEEA. Trimming removed 5 bases from V and 4 bases from J, with 7 bases in between. CDR3 size: 12 residues.

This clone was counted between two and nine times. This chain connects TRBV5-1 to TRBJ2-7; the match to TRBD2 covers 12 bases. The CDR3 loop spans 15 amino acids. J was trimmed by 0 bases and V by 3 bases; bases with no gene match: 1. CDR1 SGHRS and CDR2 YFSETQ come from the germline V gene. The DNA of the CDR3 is TGCGCCAGCAGCTCGGGACTAGCGGGCTCCTACGAGCAGTACTTC. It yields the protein CASSSGLAGSYEQYF.

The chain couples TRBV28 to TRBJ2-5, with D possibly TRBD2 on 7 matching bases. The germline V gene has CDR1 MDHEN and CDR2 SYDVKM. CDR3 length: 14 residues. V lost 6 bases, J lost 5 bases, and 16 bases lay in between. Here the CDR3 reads CASSYGGPLETQYF. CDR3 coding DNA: TGTGCCAGCAGCTACGGGGGGCCCCTCGAGACCCAGTACTTC.

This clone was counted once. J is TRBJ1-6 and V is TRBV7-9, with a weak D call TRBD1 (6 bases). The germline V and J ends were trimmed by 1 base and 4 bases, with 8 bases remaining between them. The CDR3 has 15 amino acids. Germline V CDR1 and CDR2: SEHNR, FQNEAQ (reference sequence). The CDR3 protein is CASSLGTDYNSPLHF. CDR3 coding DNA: TGTGCCAGCAGCTTAGGGACAGATTATAATTCACCCCTCCACTTT.

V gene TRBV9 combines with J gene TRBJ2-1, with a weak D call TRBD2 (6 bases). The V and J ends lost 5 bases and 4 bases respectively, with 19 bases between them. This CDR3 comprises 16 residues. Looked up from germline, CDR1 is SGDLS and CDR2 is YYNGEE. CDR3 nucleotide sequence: TGTGCCAGCAGTAATCGAGCGGGCGGAACTTACAATGAGCAGTTCTTC. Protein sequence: CASSNRAGGTYNEQFF.

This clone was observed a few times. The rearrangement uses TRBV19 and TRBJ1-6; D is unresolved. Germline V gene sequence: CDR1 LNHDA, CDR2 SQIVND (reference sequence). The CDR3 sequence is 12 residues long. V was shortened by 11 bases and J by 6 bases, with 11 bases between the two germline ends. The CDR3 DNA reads TGTGCCTCGCGGGTCTTTAATTCACCCCTCCACTTT. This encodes CASRVFNSPLHF.

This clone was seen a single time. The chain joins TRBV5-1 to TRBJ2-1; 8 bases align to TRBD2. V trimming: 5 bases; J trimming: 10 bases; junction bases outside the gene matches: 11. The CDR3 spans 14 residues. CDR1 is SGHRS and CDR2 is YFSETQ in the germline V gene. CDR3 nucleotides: TGCGCCAGCAGACTTACGATATTAGCGGGGGAGCAGTTCTTC. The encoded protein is CASRLTILAGEQFF.

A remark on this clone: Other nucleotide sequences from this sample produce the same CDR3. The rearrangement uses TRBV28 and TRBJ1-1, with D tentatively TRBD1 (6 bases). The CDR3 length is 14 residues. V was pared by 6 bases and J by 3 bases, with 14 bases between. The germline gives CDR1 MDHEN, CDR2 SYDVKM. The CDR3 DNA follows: TGTGCCAGCAGCACCCAGGGGTTGGACACTGAAGCTTTCTTT. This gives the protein CASSTQGLDTEAFF.

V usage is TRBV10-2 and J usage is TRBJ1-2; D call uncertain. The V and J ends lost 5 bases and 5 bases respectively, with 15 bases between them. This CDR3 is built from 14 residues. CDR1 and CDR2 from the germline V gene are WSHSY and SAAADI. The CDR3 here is CASSPGSQPYGYTF. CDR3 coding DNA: TGCGCCAGCAGTCCGGGAAGTCAACCATATGGCTACACCTTC.

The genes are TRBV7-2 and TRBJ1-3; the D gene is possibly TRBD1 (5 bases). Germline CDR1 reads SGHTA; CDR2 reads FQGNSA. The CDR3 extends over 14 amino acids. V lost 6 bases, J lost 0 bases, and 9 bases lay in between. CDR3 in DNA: TGTGCCAGCAGAGTCGGGGGCTCTGGAAACACCATATATTTT. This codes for CASRVGGSGNTIYF.

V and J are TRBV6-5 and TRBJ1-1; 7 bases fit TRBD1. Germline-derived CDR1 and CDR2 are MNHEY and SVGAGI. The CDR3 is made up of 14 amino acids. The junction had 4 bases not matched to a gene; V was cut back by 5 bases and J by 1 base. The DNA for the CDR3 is TGTGCCAGCAGTCACGGGACAGCGAACACTGAAGCTTTCTTT. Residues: CASSHGTANTEAFF.

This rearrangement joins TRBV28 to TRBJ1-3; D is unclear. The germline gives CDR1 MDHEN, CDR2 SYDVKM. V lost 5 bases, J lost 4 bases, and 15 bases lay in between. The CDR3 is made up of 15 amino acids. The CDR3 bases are TGTGCCAGCAGTCCCCTTACAGCCTCGGGAAACACCATATATTTT. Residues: CASSPLTASGNTIYF.

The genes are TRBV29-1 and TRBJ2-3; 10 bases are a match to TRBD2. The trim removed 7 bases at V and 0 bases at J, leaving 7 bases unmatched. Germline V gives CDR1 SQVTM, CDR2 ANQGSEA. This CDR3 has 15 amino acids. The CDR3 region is CSATIAGGSTDTQYF. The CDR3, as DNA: TGCAGCGCAACAATAGCGGGGGGTAGCACAGATACGCAGTATTTT.